One sample yielded the 13 T cell receptor beta chains listed below, sequenced in a study of spatial heterogeneity in lung cancer. TCRdb re-derived calls from the 5' RACE reads in MiXCR, one entry per CDR3 protein. This repertoire shows roughly 3,700 distinct CDR3 sequences, about 25% found once; its top ten account for approximately 15%. This sample's time point: sample taken at primary tumor resection. From tumor, nontumor lung or frozen PBMC, whole RNA was taken unsorted for sequencing. The sequencing here drew on normal lung tissue next to the tumor, taken at surgery. The receptors originated from a male donor with early-stage non-small cell lung cancer.

This clonotype is judged medium-sized. CDR3 nucleotides: TGTGCCAGCAGCTACCGGCCCACAGGGATGAACACTGAAGCTTTCTTT. Protein sequence: CASSYRPTGMNTEAFF. The chain has TRBV11-1 and TRBJ1-1, with a tentative D call TRBD1 (6 bases). Germline V gene data show CDR1 as SGHAT and CDR2 as FQDESV (reference sequence). This CDR3 contains 16 residues. V was cut by 4 bases and J by 0 bases, with 15 bases left in between.

This rearrangement joins TRBV12-3 or TRBV12-4 to TRBJ2-1; 7 bases map to TRBD2. There are 15 residues in the CDR3. Trimming removed 6 bases from V and 5 bases from J; junction bases left unmatched: 10. The CDR3 nucleotides read TGTGCCAGCAGCTTCGCTAGCGGAAGAAACAATGAGCAGTTCTTC. The encoded protein is CASSFASGRNNEQFF.

Relative to its sample, this clonotype is medium-sized. The chain employs TRBV7-2 and TRBJ2-7; D might be TRBD2 (6 bases). Trimming pared 1 base from V and 7 bases from J, leaving 8 bases between. Germline V gene data show CDR1 as SGHTA and CDR2 as FQGNSA. The CDR3 has 12 residues. The CDR3 protein is CASSLGGGEQYF. The CDR3 coding sequence is TGTGCCAGCAGCTTAGGCGGAGGGGAGCAGTACTTC.

CDR3 amino acids: CASSQEFQGSYNEQFF. The CDR3 DNA is TGCGCCAGCAGCCAAGAATTTCAGGGGTCCTACAATGAGCAGTTCTTC. This rearrangement joins TRBV4-3 to TRBJ2-1, with D perhaps TRBD1 (6 bases). CDR1 and CDR2 from the germline V gene are LGHNA and YSLEER. The CDR3 sequence is 16 residues long. V lost 0 bases to trimming and J lost 1 base, with 10 bases between them.

By share, this clonotype ranks as medium-sized. This chain links TRBV2 with TRBJ1-1; no firm D call. Looked up from germline, CDR1 is SNHLY and CDR2 is FYNNEI. This CDR3 region has 12 residues. V dropped 6 bases and J dropped 5 bases, with 10 bases sitting between them. The CDR3, as DNA: TGTGCCAGCAGGGGGAAAGGAACTGAAGCTTTCTTT. The encoded protein is CASRGKGTEAFF. Complete variable domain (other parts from reference TRBV2 and TRBJ1-1): EPEVTQTPSHQVTQMGQEVILRCVPISNHLYFYWYRQILGQKVEFLVSFYNNEISEKSEIFDDQFSVERPDGSNFTLKIRSTKLEDSAMYFCASRGKGTEAFFGQGTRLTVV.

The CDR3 coding sequence is TGTGCCAGCAGCCAAAGGGGGGGCTCCTACAATGAGCAGTTCTTC. Translating gives CASSQRGGSYNEQFF. V is TRBV3-1 and J is TRBJ2-1; perhaps TRBD2 as D (7 bases). Germline CDR1 reads LGHDT; CDR2 reads YNNKEL (reference sequence). This CDR3 comprises 15 residues. Trimming stripped 2 bases from V and 0 bases from J, with 8 bases between.

This clonotype rates as medium-sized. The CDR3 loop reads CASSFMGPDTQYF. The CDR3 DNA reads as TGTGCCAGCAGTTTTATGGGACCAGATACGCAGTATTTT. The V and J genes are TRBV27 and TRBJ2-3; D possibly matches TRBD1 or TRBD2 (5 bases each). The CDR3 covers 13 residues. Per germline, CDR1 MNHEY and CDR2 SMNVEV (reference sequence). The ends were cut back, 3 bases at V and 4 bases at J, with 8 bases in the middle.

By frequency in the sample, this clonotype is medium-sized. V and J are TRBV20-1 and TRBJ2-5; D is tentatively TRBD1 or TRBD2 (5 bases each). The CDR3 runs to 15 residues. Trimming stripped 0 bases from V and 3 bases from J, with 14 bases between. The germline gives CDR1 DFQATT, CDR2 SNEGSKA (reference sequence). CDR3 amino acids: CSARDPSREKETQYF. In nucleotides, the CDR3 is TGCAGTGCTAGAGATCCTAGCAGGGAAAAAGAGACCCAGTACTTC.

This clonotype was counted ten times or more. CDR3 sequence (DNA): TGTGCCAGCAGCCATTCGGGCGGGGGATACAATGAGCAGTTCTTC. The encoded protein is CASSHSGGGYNEQFF. This chain joins TRBV3-1 and TRBJ2-1, with 7 bases aligning to TRBD2. The CDR3 extends over 15 amino acids. Trimming removed 3 bases from V and 4 bases from J; junction bases left unmatched: 6. The germline V gene has CDR1 LGHDT and CDR2 YNNKEL (reference sequence).

This clonotype is medium-sized within its sample. This chain's CDR3 is CASRATVENIQYF. CDR3 in DNA: TGCGCCAGCAGAGCTACAGTTGAAAACATTCAGTACTTC. The rearrangement links TRBV5-1 to TRBJ2-4; D is unresolved. From germline, CDR1 is SGHRS and CDR2 YFSETQ. With 5 bases removed from V and 5 bases from J, the gap between germline ends came to 11 bases. The CDR3 has 13 amino acids.

This clonotype showed up many times. The genes are TRBV6-1 and TRBJ2-4; TRBD2 aligns across 11 bases. This CDR3 spans 17 amino acids. CDR1 and CDR2 from the germline V gene are MNHNS and SASEGT. Trimming removed 10 bases from V and 7 bases from J; junction bases left unmatched: 18. CDR3 amino acids: CATATLGLAGLGNIQYF. The CDR3 region has the DNA TGTGCCACCGCCACCCTAGGACTAGCGGGCCTAGGGAACATTCAGTACTTC.

The genes are TRBV27 and TRBJ2-7; 7 bases align to TRBD1. The CDR3 runs 14 residues. Germline V gives CDR1 MNHEY, CDR2 SMNVEV (reference sequence). Germline trimming cut 8 bases from V and 0 bases from J; bases unmatched to any gene: 7. The CDR3 coding sequence is TGTGCCAGCCTTCGGGACAGTTACTCCTACGAGCAGTACTTC. This sequence encodes CASLRDSYSYEQYF.

Judged by abundance, this clonotype is medium-sized. V usage is TRBV7-8 and J usage is TRBJ2-7; D may match TRBD1 or TRBD2 (6 bases each). Trimming pared 1 base from V and 3 bases from J, leaving 16 bases between. This CDR3 region has 16 residues. Germline V gene data show CDR1 as SGHVS and CDR2 as FQNEAQ. CDR3 protein: CASSLVPGGGGYEQYV. The DNA for the CDR3 is TGTGCCAGCAGCTTAGTTCCAGGAGGAGGGGGCTACGAGCAGTACGTC.